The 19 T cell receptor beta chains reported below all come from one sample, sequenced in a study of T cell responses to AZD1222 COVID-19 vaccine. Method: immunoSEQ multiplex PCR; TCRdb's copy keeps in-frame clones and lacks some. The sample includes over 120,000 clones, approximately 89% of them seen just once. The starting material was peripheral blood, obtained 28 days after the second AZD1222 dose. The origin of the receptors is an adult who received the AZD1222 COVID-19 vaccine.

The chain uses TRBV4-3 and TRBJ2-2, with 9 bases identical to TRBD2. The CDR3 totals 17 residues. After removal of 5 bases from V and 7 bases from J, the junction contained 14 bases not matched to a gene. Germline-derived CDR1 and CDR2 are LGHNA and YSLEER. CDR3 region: CASSTSDGGRGSGELFF. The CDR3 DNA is TGCGCCAGCAGCACTTCGGATGGCGGGAGGGGAAGCGGGGAGCTGTTTTTT.

CDR3 sequence reads: CASSFPGQDMNTEAFF. CDR3 sequence (DNA): TGTGCCAGCAGCTTTCCGGGACAGGACATGAACACTGAAGCTTTCTTT. The genes are TRBV7-9 and TRBJ1-1; 8 bases align to TRBD1. The length of the CDR3 is 16 residues. V lost 3 bases and J lost 0; bases outside the gene matches: 6. Germline CDR1 reads SEHNR; CDR2 reads FQNEAQ (reference sequence).

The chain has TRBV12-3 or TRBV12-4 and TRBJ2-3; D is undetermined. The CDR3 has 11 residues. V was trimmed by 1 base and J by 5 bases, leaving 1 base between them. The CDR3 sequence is CASSLVDTQYF. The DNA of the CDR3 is TGTGCCAGCAGTTTAGTAGATACGCAGTATTTT.

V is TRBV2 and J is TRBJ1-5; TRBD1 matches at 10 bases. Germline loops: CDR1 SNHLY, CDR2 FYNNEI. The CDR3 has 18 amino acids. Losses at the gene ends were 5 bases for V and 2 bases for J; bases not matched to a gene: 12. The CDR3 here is CASSHPGQGSIGNQPQHF. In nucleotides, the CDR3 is TGTGCCAGCAGTCACCCGGGACAGGGGTCAATAGGCAATCAGCCCCAGCATTTT.

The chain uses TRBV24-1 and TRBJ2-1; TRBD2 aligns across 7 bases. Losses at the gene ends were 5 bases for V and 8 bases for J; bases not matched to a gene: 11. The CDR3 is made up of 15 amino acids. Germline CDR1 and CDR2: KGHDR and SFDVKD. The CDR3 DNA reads TGTGCCACCAGTGGGGAGGGAGGGCCGGTAGATGAGCAGTTCTTC. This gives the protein CATSGEGGPVDEQFF.

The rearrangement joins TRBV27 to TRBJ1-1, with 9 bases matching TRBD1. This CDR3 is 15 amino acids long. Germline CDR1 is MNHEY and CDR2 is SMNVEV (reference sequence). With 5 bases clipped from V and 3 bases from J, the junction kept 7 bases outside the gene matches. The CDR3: CASSPRTGDYTEAFF. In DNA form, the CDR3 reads TGTGCCAGCAGTCCCCGGACAGGGGACTACACTGAAGCTTTCTTT.

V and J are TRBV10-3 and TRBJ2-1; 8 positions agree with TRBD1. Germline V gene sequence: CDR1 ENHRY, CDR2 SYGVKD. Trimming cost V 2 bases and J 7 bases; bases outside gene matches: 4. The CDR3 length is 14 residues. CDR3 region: CAISEPGGKNEQFF. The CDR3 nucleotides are TGTGCCATCAGTGAGCCAGGGGGCAAGAATGAGCAGTTCTTC.

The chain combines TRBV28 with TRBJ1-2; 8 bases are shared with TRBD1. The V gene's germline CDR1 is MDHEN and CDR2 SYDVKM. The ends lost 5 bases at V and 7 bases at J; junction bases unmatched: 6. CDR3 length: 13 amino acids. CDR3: CASSQGARFGYTF. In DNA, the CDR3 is TGTGCCAGCAGTCAGGGGGCGCGTTTTGGCTACACCTTC.

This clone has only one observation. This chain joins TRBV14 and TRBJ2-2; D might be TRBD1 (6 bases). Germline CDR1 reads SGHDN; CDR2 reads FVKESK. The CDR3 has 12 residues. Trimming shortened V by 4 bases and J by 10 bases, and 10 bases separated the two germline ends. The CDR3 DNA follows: TGTGCCAGCAGCCTAGACAGGCTGGAGCTGTTTTTT. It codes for CASSLDRLELFF.

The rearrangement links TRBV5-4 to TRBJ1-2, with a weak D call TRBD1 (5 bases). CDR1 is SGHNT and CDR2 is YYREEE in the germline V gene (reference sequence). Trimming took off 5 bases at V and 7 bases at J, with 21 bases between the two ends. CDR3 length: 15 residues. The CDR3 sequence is CASSLNSGKAFGYTF. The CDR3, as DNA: TGTGCCAGCAGTTTGAATTCAGGGAAAGCGTTTGGCTACACCTTC.

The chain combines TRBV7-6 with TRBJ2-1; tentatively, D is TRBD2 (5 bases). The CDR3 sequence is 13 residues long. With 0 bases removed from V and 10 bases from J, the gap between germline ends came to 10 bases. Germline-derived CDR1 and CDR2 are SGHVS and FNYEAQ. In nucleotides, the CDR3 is TGTGCCAGCAGCTTAGCGGAGGCGAGGGAGCAGTTCTTC. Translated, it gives CASSLAEAREQFF.

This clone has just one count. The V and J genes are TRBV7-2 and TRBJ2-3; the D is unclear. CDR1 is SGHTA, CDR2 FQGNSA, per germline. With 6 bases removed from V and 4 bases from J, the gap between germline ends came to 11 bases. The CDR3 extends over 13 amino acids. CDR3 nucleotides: TGTGCCAGCAGACTCCGGGTGGCAGATACGCAGTATTTT. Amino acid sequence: CASRLRVADTQYF. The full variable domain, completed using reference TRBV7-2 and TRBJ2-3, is GAGVSQSPSNKVTEKGKDVELRCDPISGHTALYWYRQSLGQGLEFLIYFQGNSAPDKSGLPSDRFSAERTGGSVSTLTIQRTQQEDSAVYLCASRLRVADTQYFGPGTRLTVL.

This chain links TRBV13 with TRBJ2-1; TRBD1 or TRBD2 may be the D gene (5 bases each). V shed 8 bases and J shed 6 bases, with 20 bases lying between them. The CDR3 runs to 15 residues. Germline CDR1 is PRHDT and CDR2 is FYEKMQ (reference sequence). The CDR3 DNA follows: TGTGCCAGCGGTGAGGGGCGACCTGCAGTCAATGAGCAGTTCTTC. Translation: CASGEGRPAVNEQFF. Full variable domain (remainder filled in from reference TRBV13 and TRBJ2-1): AAGVIQSPRHLIKEKRETATLKCYPIPRHDTVYWYQQGPGQDPQFLISFYEKMQSDKGSIPDRFSAQQFSDYHSELNMSSLELGDSALYFCASGEGRPAVNEQFFGPGTRLTVL.

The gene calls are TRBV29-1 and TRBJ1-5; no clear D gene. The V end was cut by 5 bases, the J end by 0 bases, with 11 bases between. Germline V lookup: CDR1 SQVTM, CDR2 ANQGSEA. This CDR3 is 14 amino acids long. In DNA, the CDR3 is TGCAGCGTTTCCCGGGGTGATAGCAATCAGCCCCAGCATTTT. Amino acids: CSVSRGDSNQPQHF.

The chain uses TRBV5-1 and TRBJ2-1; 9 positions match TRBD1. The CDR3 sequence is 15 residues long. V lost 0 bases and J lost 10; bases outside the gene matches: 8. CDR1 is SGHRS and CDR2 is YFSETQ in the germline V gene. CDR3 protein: CASSLEGQGGEEQFF. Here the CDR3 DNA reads TGCGCCAGCAGCTTGGAGGGACAGGGAGGGGAGGAGCAGTTCTTC.

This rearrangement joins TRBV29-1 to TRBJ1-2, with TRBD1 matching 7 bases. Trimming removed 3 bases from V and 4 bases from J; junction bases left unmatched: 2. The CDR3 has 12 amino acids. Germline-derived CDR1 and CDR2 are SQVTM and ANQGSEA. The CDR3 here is CSVDQGVYGYTF. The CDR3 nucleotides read TGCAGCGTTGATCAGGGGGTCTATGGCTACACCTTC.

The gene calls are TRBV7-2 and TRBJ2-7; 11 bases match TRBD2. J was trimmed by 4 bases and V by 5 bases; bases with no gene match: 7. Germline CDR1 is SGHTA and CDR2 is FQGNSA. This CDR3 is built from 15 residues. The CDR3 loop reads CASSPGTSGVYEQYF. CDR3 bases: TGTGCCAGCAGCCCAGGGACTAGCGGAGTATACGAGCAGTACTTC.

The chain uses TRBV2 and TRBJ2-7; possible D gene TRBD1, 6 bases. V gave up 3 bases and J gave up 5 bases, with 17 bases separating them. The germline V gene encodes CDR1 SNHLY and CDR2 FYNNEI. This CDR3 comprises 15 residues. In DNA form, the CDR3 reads TGTGCCAGCAGTGAGGGGGCGCAGCTCGGGGACGAGCAGTACTTC. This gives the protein CASSEGAQLGDEQYF.

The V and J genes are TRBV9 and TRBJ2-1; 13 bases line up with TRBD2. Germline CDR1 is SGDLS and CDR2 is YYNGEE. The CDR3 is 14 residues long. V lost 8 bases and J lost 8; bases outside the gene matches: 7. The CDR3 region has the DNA TGTGCCAGTGGCGGGACTAGCGGGATCGATGAGCAGTTCTTC. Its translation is CASGGTSGIDEQFF. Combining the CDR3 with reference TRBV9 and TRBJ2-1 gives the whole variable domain DSGVTQTPKHLITATGQRVTLRCSPRSGDLSVYWYQQSLDQGLQFLIQYYNGEERAKGNILERFSAQQFPDLHSELNLSSLELGDSALYFCASGGTSGIDEQFFGPGTRLTVL.